This TCR beta chain was found in a study of cytotoxic CD8 clonotypes in ibrutinib-treated CLL. In the study overall: Partial response occurred in 24 patients and complete response in 2; at median around 70 months, approximately 15 remained remitted and around twelve progressed.

Deep sequencing aimed at 1 in 200,000 to 1 in 1 million T cells' resolution. The data were produced by immunoSEQ multiplex PCR, yet TCRdb's version contains in-frame clones alone and is incomplete. This sample carries approximately 90,000 clones, around 77% of them seen once, and the ten largest clones take around 23%. This CDR3 has 15 amino acids. V dropped 7 bases and J dropped 4 bases, with 16 bases sitting between them. CDR1 is ENHRY and CDR2 is SYGVKD in the germline V gene. This TCR was sampled from a human donor with chronic lymphocytic leukemia. V gene TRBV10-3 combines with J gene TRBJ2-2; maybe TRBD2 (5 bases). The specimen was PBMCs, collected after 24 months of ibrutinib treatment. Here the CDR3 reads CAINGGGSLTGELFF. The CDR3, as DNA: TGTGCCATCAACGGCGGAGGTTCCCTCACCGGGGAGCTGTTTTTT.